These 9 T cell receptor beta chains were sequenced from one sample in a study of OX40 agonist ivuxolimab in advanced cancers. Assay used: immunoSEQ multiplex PCR; TCRdb lists only in-frame clones, some missing. The repertoire includes about 96,000 clones, roughly 88% of them detected once, and about 1.5% sits in the top ten. This sample comprised CD4+ or CD8+ T cells sorted from blood, obtained in a trial of the OX40 agonist ivuxolimab. The receptors were sampled from an adult with an advanced solid tumor such as melanoma, head and neck, liver or kidney cancer.

The chain joins TRBV7-9 to TRBJ1-2; the match to TRBD1 covers 8 bases. The V and J ends lost 5 bases and 5 bases, in that order; junction bases with no gene match: 4. The CDR3 length is 13 residues. CDR1 SEHNR and CDR2 FQNEAQ come from the germline V gene (reference sequence). CDR3 residues: CASSRGQGYGYTF. DNA of the CDR3: TGTGCCAGCAGCAGAGGACAGGGTTATGGCTACACCTTC.

V is TRBV29-1 and J is TRBJ1-2; TRBD1 matches at 7 bases. V trimming: 4 bases; J trimming: 7 bases; junction bases outside the gene matches: 3. The CDR3 extends over 11 amino acids. Germline loops: CDR1 SQVTM, CDR2 ANQGSEA. CDR3 in DNA: TGCAGCGTTGGGACAGGAGGTGGCTACACCTTC. This sequence encodes CSVGTGGGYTF.

This chain uses TRBV6-5 with TRBJ2-7; 9 bases align to TRBD1. V was pared by 2 bases and J by 4 bases, with 3 bases of the junction left unmatched. The CDR3 spans 14 residues. CDR1 is MNHEY and CDR2 is SVGAGI in the germline V gene. CDR3 amino acids: CASSYPTGGYEQYF. In DNA, the CDR3 is TGTGCCAGCAGTTACCCGACAGGGGGGTACGAGCAGTACTTC.

CDR3 residues: CASSSRARSTGELFF. The CDR3 DNA is TGTGCCAGCAGCTCGAGGGCCAGGAGCACCGGGGAGCTGTTTTTT. The chain carries TRBV7-6 and TRBJ2-2, with D possibly being TRBD2 (5 bases). Germline V gene data show CDR1 as SGHVS and CDR2 as FNYEAQ. The CDR3 length is 15 residues. V gave up 4 bases and J gave up 4 bases, with 13 bases separating them. The whole variable domain, remainder taken from reference TRBV7-6 and TRBJ2-2, is GAGVSQSPRYKVTKRGQDVALRCDPISGHVSLYWYRQALGQGPEFLTYFNYEAQQDKSGLPNDRFSAERPEGSISTLTIQRTEQRDSAMYRCASSSRARSTGELFFGEGSRLTVL.

For the CDR3, the DNA is TGCAGCGTTGGGACTGCCTCCTACGAGCAGTACTTC. This codes for CSVGTASYEQYF. The V gene is TRBV29-1, the J gene TRBJ2-7; weak D call: TRBD2 (5 bases). The CDR3 sequence is 12 residues long. Germline CDR1 and CDR2: SQVTM and ANQGSEA. Trimming stripped 4 bases from V and 0 bases from J, with 7 bases between.

V and J are TRBV5-4 and TRBJ2-7; 9 bases agree with TRBD1. CDR1 and CDR2 (germline): SGHNT, YYREEE (reference sequence). V was clipped by 5 bases and J by 5 bases; unmatched bases: 5. The CDR3 totals 13 residues. The CDR3 spells CASRYGTGHEQYF. For the CDR3, the DNA is TGTGCCAGCAGATACGGGACAGGGCACGAGCAGTACTTC. Looking up the rest from reference TRBV5-4 and TRBJ2-7 gives the full variable domain: ETGVTQSPTHLIKTRGQQVTLRCSSQSGHNTVSWYQQALGQGPQFIFQYYREEENGRGNFPPRFSGLQFPNYSSELNVNALELDDSALYLCASRYGTGHEQYFGPGTRLTVT.

This clone was recorded once. The V and J genes are TRBV19 and TRBJ1-4; TRBD1 might be the D (5 bases). This CDR3 has 17 residues. Trimming left V 1 base short and J 1 base short, with 13 bases between. From germline, CDR1 is LNHDA and CDR2 SQIVND (reference sequence). This chain's CDR3 is CASSIASPGRTNEKLFF. In DNA, the CDR3 is TGTGCCAGTAGTATAGCCAGCCCGGGGCGAACTAATGAAAAACTGTTTTTT. Supplemented by reference TRBV19 and TRBJ1-4, the full variable domain reads DGGITQSPKYLFRKEGQNVTLSCEQNLNHDAMYWYRQDPGQGLRLIYYSQIVNDFQKGDIAEGYSVSREKKESFPLTVTSAQKNPTAFYLCASSIASPGRTNEKLFFGSGTQLSVL.

The chain links TRBV6-5 to TRBJ2-7; 9 bases agree with TRBD2. The CDR3 sequence is 15 residues long. CDR1 MNHEY and CDR2 SVGAGI come from the germline V gene. V gave up 6 bases and J gave up 2 bases; unmatched junction bases: 8. The CDR3 DNA follows: TGTGCCAGCAGCCCCGTTAGCGGGAGTCCCTACGAGCAGTACTTC. Protein: CASSPVSGSPYEQYF.

V gene TRBV7-2 combines with J gene TRBJ1-5; 7 nucleotides match TRBD1. From germline, CDR1 is SGHTA and CDR2 FQGNSA. Trimming cost V 4 bases and J 7 bases; bases outside gene matches: 7. The CDR3 has 14 amino acids. In DNA, the CDR3 is TGTGCCAGCAGCTACCAGGGGGGAGAGCAGCCCCAGCATTTT. Translating it yields CASSYQGGEQPQHF.